The rows below give T cell receptor beta chains drawn from one sample of a study of blood T cell repertoires in COVID-19. Clones were read by immunoSEQ multiplex PCR, and TCRdb kept only the in-frame ones, dropping some. The sample yields 500,000 or so clones, about 90% seen once. Material for sequencing was PBMCs or T cells enriched from blood (not recorded which). These receptors were obtained from a woman under 30 who had recovered from COVID-19. Each CDR3 is given with its conserved first and last residue. D genes are given only for firm matches. For some rows the clone size is stated as once, few or many, or as a class when expanded; others skip it.

j_call,d_call,v_call,clone_size,cdr3_nt,cdr3_aa
TRBJ1-1,-,TRBV11-2,-,TGTGCCAGCGGCCAATTTAAGGCACTGAGGGTAGCTTTCTTT,CASGQFKALRVAFF
TRBJ1-1,TRBD1,TRBV7-8,once,TGTGCCAGCAGCTACCCCGACAGGGAAGAGGCCACTGAAGCTTTCTTT,CASSYPDREEATEAFF
TRBJ1-4,TRBD1,TRBV2,-,TGTGCCACACGGGGGACAGGGGTTCTAGGTGAAAAACTGTTTTTT,CATRGTGVLGEKLFF
TRBJ1-2,-,TRBV14,-,TGTGCCAGCAGCCAAGACATGATCGGTTATGGCTACACCTTC,CASSQDMIGYGYTF
TRBJ1-4,TRBD1,TRBV2,-,TGTGCCAGCAGTCTTGGCAGGGGGAATGAAAAACTGTTTTTT,CASSLGRGNEKLFF
TRBJ1-1,-,TRBV30,-,TGTGCCTGGAGTAAGGACAGTGGGACTGAAGCTTTCTTT,CAWSKDSGTEAFF
TRBJ2-2,TRBD2,TRBV10-3,few,TGTGCCATCGGACTAGCGGGGCCTTCGGGGGAGCTGTTTTTT,CAIGLAGPSGELFF
TRBJ2-7,-,TRBV5-6,-,TGTGCCAGCAGCTCGGACATAATAAGCTCTTACGAGCAGTACTTC,CASSSDIISSYEQYF
TRBJ2-7,TRBD1,TRBV7-3,-,TGTGCCAGCAGCCCAAGGGACAGGGAGCAGTACTTC,CASSPRDREQYF
TRBJ1-2,TRBD1,TRBV10-3,-,TGTGCCATCAGTGAGTCAGAAGGACAGGGGCACTATGGCTACACCTTC,CAISESEGQGHYGYTF
TRBJ1-2,-,TRBV28,-,TGTGCCAGCAGGGGGCCCCTACACACGGGCTACACCTTC,CASRGPLHTGYTF
TRBJ1-3,-,TRBV30,-,TGTGCCTGGACTGCGGGGGGAAACACCATATATTTT,CAWTAGGNTIYF
TRBJ1-1,TRBD1,TRBV5-6,-,TGTGCCAGCAGCACCCGGACAGGGGGCCTGAACACTGAAGCTTTCTTT,CASSTRTGGLNTEAFF
TRBJ2-5,TRBD2,TRBV5-1,-,TGCGCCAGCAGCTTGAAGGTGTCGGGGGGTCAAGAGACCCAGTACTTC,CASSLKVSGGQETQYF
TRBJ2-7,TRBD1,TRBV15,-,TGTGCCACCAGCCCAACCGGACAGGGGACCATCTACGAGCAGTACTTC,CATSPTGQGTIYEQYF
TRBJ2-7,TRBD1,TRBV7-2,-,TGTGCCAGCAGCCCGCAGACAGGGAGCTACGAGCAGTACTTC,CASSPQTGSYEQYF
TRBJ1-3,-,TRBV15,-,TGTGCCACCAGCAGAGGAGGGCAGTTGGTGGGAAACACCATATATTTT,CATSRGGQLVGNTIYF
TRBJ2-1,-,TRBV12-3/TRBV12-4,-,TGTGCCAGCAGTCCCGGGGGTGAGCAGTTCTTC,CASSPGGEQFF
TRBJ1-6,-,TRBV11-2,-,TGTGCCAGCAGCTTAGATCTGGCAGGGGTGGGATCACCCCTCCACTTT,CASSLDLAGVGSPLHF
TRBJ1-5,-,TRBV6-5,-,TGTGCCAGCAGTTCTATAAGGAGCCAGCCCCAGCATTTT,CASSSIRSQPQHF
TRBJ1-1,-,TRBV30,-,TGTGCCTGGAGTGTAGGGGAAAGGGCTTTCTTT,CAWSVGERAFF
TRBJ1-2,-,TRBV6-5,-,TGTGCCAGCAGATTTACCACACAGGTTAACTATGGCTACACCTTC,CASRFTTQVNYGYTF
TRBJ2-3,-,TRBV27,once,TGTGCCAGCAGTTTATCGGGGGGAACGCAGTATTTT,CASSLSGGTQYF
TRBJ1-2,-,TRBV20-1,-,TGCAGTGCTTCGTACTATGGCTACACCTTC,CSASYYGYTF
TRBJ1-2,TRBD1,TRBV4-1,-,TGCGCCAGCAGCCAAGGGGACAGTAACTATGGCTACACCTTC,CASSQGDSNYGYTF
TRBJ2-7,TRBD1,TRBV10-3,-,TGTGCCATCAGGGCCACAGGGGGCTCGAGCTACGAGCAGTACTTC,CAIRATGGSSYEQYF
TRBJ1-1,-,TRBV5-1,-,TGCGCCAGCAGCCTGACGGAGGCTGAAGCTTTCTTT,CASSLTEAEAFF
TRBJ2-2,TRBD2,TRBV19,-,TGTGCCAGTAGTTGGGCGGGGGGTAACACCGGGGAGCTGTTTTTT,CASSWAGGNTGELFF
TRBJ2-2,-,TRBV27,-,TGTGCCAGCAGTTTATCACAGGGGAACACCGGGGAGCTGTTTTTT,CASSLSQGNTGELFF
TRBJ1-1,TRBD1,TRBV28,-,TGTGCCAGCAGTTTACCCAACTTAGGGGGCAAGGGAGCTTTCTTT,CASSLPNLGGKGAFF
TRBJ1-6,-,TRBV28,many,TGTGCCAGTACGGACGGGACCTATAATTCACCCCTCCACTTT,CASTDGTYNSPLHF
TRBJ2-1,-,TRBV2,-,TGTGCCAGCTCGGGGGGCACGGGACACTACAATGAGCAGTTCTTC,CASSGGTGHYNEQFF
TRBJ2-1,-,TRBV5-6,-,TGTGCCAGCAGCTTGCCTGGGACTCCCCAGGAGAATGAGCAGTTCTTC,CASSLPGTPQENEQFF
TRBJ1-1,-,TRBV10-3,-,TGTGCCATCAGTGCAACGTCTCAGGGAGGGGAAGCTTTCTTT,CAISATSQGGEAFF
TRBJ2-1,-,TRBV5-1,-,TGCGCCAGCAGCTTGATGAGAAATGAGCAGTTCTTC,CASSLMRNEQFF
TRBJ1-4,-,TRBV5-6,-,TGTGCCAGCAGCTTCCAACAGTTTAATGAAAAACTGTTTTTT,CASSFQQFNEKLFF
TRBJ2-7,TRBD1,TRBV28,-,TGTGCCAGCAGTTTAGTCGGGACAGGGAGGAGAGAACCTTACGAGCAGTACTTC,CASSLVGTGRREPYEQYF
TRBJ1-1,-,TRBV6-5,-,TGTGCCAGCAGACTACAGGGGAACACTGAAGCTTTCTTT,CASRLQGNTEAFF
TRBJ2-7,-,TRBV4-1,-,TGCGCCAGCAGCTCCCGGTGGACAGCTGCCTACGAGCAGTACTTC,CASSSRWTAAYEQYF
TRBJ1-4,-,TRBV19,-,TGTGCCAGTAGCCTACGGTCGGGGAACGAAAAACTGTTTTTT,CASSLRSGNEKLFF
TRBJ1-1,TRBD1,TRBV28,-,TGTGCCAGCAGCCTACCCGGGACAGGGGGCGCAAAAGCTTTCTTT,CASSLPGTGGAKAFF
TRBJ2-3,-,TRBV6-5,-,TGTGCCAGCGGAATCCGGGTGAGCACAGATACGCAGTATTTT,CASGIRVSTDTQYF
TRBJ2-7,-,TRBV5-6,-,TGTGCCAGCAGCTTAGTCGCGGGGGCCACCTACGAGCAGTACTTC,CASSLVAGATYEQYF
TRBJ2-5,-,TRBV7-9,-,TGTGCCAGCAGCTTAAATCTAGCATCGCGGGAGACCCAGTACTTC,CASSLNLASRETQYF
TRBJ1-4,-,TRBV28,-,TGTGCCAGCAGTTTCCTGGACACAGCAACTAATGAAAAACTGTTTTTT,CASSFLDTATNEKLFF